The 27 T cell receptor beta chains in this list originate from one sample, sequenced in a study of blood T cell repertoires in COVID-19. TCRdb's copy holds only in-frame clones and misses some; the assay was immunoSEQ multiplex PCR. The sample carries 87,000 or so clones, over 75% recorded once. The sequenced material came from peripheral blood. The receptors derive from a human donor with acute or convalescent COVID-19. The donor label of this sample is uncertain.

The chain joins TRBV11-2 to TRBJ1-4; no reliable D call. The length of the CDR3 is 15 residues. Germline V gene lookup returns CDR1 SGHAT and CDR2 FQNNGV. With 0 bases removed from V and 3 bases from J, the gap between germline ends came to 8 bases. DNA for the CDR3: TGTGCCAGCAGCTTAGAGAGTCAGGCTAATGAAAAACTGTTTTTT. Translated: CASSLESQANEKLFF.

Comment on this clone: Its ends do not fully match the called genes, so a read error is possible. The chain employs TRBV5-4 and TRBJ2-7; tentative D call: TRBD1 (6 bases). This CDR3 comprises 14 residues. Looked up from germline, CDR1 is SGHNT and CDR2 is YYREEE (reference sequence). DNA for the CDR3: TGTGCCAGTACCGACCGCAGGGGCTCCCACGAGCAGTACTTC. Encoded protein: CASTDRRGSHEQYF. Complete variable domain (other parts from reference TRBV5-4 and TRBJ2-7): ETGVTQSPTHLIKTRGQQVTLRCSSQSGHNTVSWYQQALGQGPQFIFQYYREEENGRGNFPPRFSGLQFPNYSSELNVNALELDDSALYLCASTDRRGSHEQYFGPGTRLTVT.

The count of this clone is one. The rearrangement links TRBV29-1 to TRBJ2-5, with 15 bases identical to TRBD2. The CDR3 spans 15 residues. The J segment lost 7 bases and the V segment lost 7 bases, leaving 10 bases of the junction unmatched. Germline V gives CDR1 SQVTM, CDR2 ANQGSEA. CDR3 in amino acids: CSAYRTSGGAPTQYF. DNA for the CDR3: TGCAGCGCCTACCGGACTAGCGGGGGGGCTCCGACCCAGTACTTC.

The chain combines TRBV6-5 with TRBJ2-7, with 7 bases identical to TRBD2. This CDR3 is built from 15 residues. With 2 bases clipped from V and 4 bases from J, the junction kept 8 bases outside the gene matches. Germline V CDR1 and CDR2: MNHEY, SVGAGI. CDR3 loop: CASSYAAGDGYEQYF. The CDR3 nucleotides read TGTGCCAGCAGTTACGCGGCGGGGGATGGGTACGAGCAGTACTTC.

The V and J genes are TRBV14 and TRBJ2-3; a possible D gene is TRBD1 (5 bases). This CDR3 region has 15 residues. CDR1 and CDR2 (germline): SGHDN, FVKESK. The V end was cut by 1 base, the J end by 5 bases, with 13 bases between. CDR3: CASSQAAGWVDTQYF. In DNA, the CDR3 is TGTGCCAGCAGCCAAGCCGCAGGGTGGGTAGATACGCAGTATTTT.

The gene calls are TRBV5-1 and TRBJ2-2, with 7 bases aligning to TRBD1. The CDR3 covers 16 residues. Trimming took 4 bases from V and 0 from J; bases not matched to a gene: 6. Germline V gene data show CDR1 as SGHRS and CDR2 as YFSETQ. The DNA of the CDR3 is TGCGCCAGCAGCGAGACAGGGTCCGCGAACACCGGGGAGCTGTTTTTT. This codes for CASSETGSANTGELFF.

This clone was observed a single time. The chain carries TRBV5-1 and TRBJ1-2, with D uncertain. Trimming left V 0 bases short and J 4 bases short, with 7 bases between. This CDR3 has 13 residues. The germline V gene encodes CDR1 SGHRS and CDR2 YFSETQ. The CDR3 bases are TGCGCCAGCAGCTTGGACAGTCTCTATGGCTACACCTTC. As protein: CASSLDSLYGYTF.

This clone was observed a single time. This chain joins TRBV5-1 and TRBJ2-2; D gene uncertain. The CDR3 is 15 residues long. Per the germline V gene, CDR1 is SGHRS and CDR2 is YFSETQ. The ends were cut back, 0 bases at V and 0 bases at J, with 6 bases in the middle. CDR3 DNA sequence: TGCGCCAGCAGCTTGGACGGTTCGAACACCGGGGAGCTGTTTTTT. Translation: CASSLDGSNTGELFF.

This clone was seen a few times. The chain has TRBV16 and TRBJ1-5; TRBD1 aligns across 8 bases. V trimming: 2 bases; J trimming: 9 bases; junction bases outside the gene matches: 6. Germline V lookup: CDR1 KGHSY, CDR2 FQNENV. The CDR3 totals 14 residues. The chain's CDR3 is CASSQTGGVGPQHF. The CDR3 DNA reads TGTGCCAGCAGCCAAACAGGGGGAGTAGGGCCCCAGCATTTT.

The rearrangement uses TRBV15 and TRBJ1-1; 7 nucleotides match TRBD1. J was trimmed by 1 base and V by 7 bases; bases with no gene match: 9. The CDR3 loop spans 15 amino acids. Germline V gene data show CDR1 as LNHNV and CDR2 as YYDKDF (reference sequence). CDR3 loop: CATKGQRMRNTEAFF. For the CDR3, the DNA is TGTGCCACCAAGGGACAGCGAATGAGGAACACTGAAGCTTTCTTT.

The sample holds a few counts of this clone. The rearrangement joins TRBV5-1 to TRBJ2-7, with 7 bases lining up with TRBD1. This CDR3 has 14 amino acids. Germline lookup yields CDR1 SGHRS and CDR2 YFSETQ. Trimming removed 0 bases from V and 5 bases from J; junction bases left unmatched: 5. Here the CDR3 reads CASSLVYRGDEQYF. The CDR3 DNA reads TGCGCCAGCAGCTTGGTGTACAGGGGAGACGAGCAGTACTTC.

This clone appeared a few times. This rearrangement joins TRBV5-1 to TRBJ1-2; D uncertain. CDR1 is SGHRS and CDR2 is YFSETQ in the germline V gene. This CDR3 is 12 amino acids long. Between the trimmed V and J ends, which lost 5 bases and 5 bases, there was a span of 10 bases. The CDR3 loop reads CASSEAGYGYTF. The DNA for the CDR3 is TGCGCCAGCAGTGAAGCCGGGTATGGCTACACCTTC.

This sequence joins TRBV7-2 and TRBJ1-3, with 8 positions matching TRBD1. This CDR3 is built from 14 residues. Germline CDR1 and CDR2: SGHTA and FQGNSA. J gave up 4 bases and V 5 bases, and 4 bases lay outside the gene matches. CDR3 sequence (DNA): TGTGCCAGCAGCCCGAACAGGGGGGGAAACACCATATATTTT. This gives the protein CASSPNRGGNTIYF. Looking up the rest from reference TRBV7-2 and TRBJ1-3 gives the full variable domain: GAGVSQSPSNKVTEKGKDVELRCDPISGHTALYWYRQSLGQGLEFLIYFQGNSAPDKSGLPSDRFSAERTGGSVSTLTIQRTQQEDSAVYLCASSPNRGGNTIYFGEGSWLTVV.

V is TRBV28 and J is TRBJ2-3; 9 positions agree with TRBD1. Trimming took 3 bases from V and 3 from J; bases not matched to a gene: 10. CDR3 length: 17 residues. CDR1 and CDR2 from the germline V gene are MDHEN and SYDVKM. CDR3 residues: CASSLLGTGKRTDTQYF. DNA of the CDR3: TGTGCCAGCAGTTTGCTCGGGACAGGGAAAAGAACAGATACGCAGTATTTT.

This chain links TRBV7-9 with TRBJ1-1, with TRBD1 matching over 9 bases. Germline assignment: CDR1 SEHNR and CDR2 FQNEAQ (reference sequence). Trimming took 5 bases from V and 3 from J; bases not matched to a gene: 4. There are 14 residues in the CDR3. The CDR3 loop reads CASSPGQGDTEAFF. CDR3 DNA: TGTGCCAGCAGCCCGGGACAGGGAGACACTGAAGCTTTCTTT.

The rearrangement joins TRBV4-1 to TRBJ2-1, with 8 bases that match TRBD2. CDR1 and CDR2 (germline): MGHRA, YSYEKL. CDR3 length: 16 amino acids. Trimming removed 0 bases from V and 9 bases from J; junction bases left unmatched: 10. The DNA of the CDR3 is TGCGCCAGCAGCCAAGATCCGGCGGGGGGCAAGGGTGAGCAGTTCTTC. It yields the protein CASSQDPAGGKGEQFF.

The V call is TRBV11-2, the J call TRBJ1-2; 8 bases match TRBD1. V was pared by 6 bases and J by 5 bases, with 8 bases of the junction left unmatched. The CDR3 runs 14 residues. Germline V lookup: CDR1 SGHAT, CDR2 FQNNGV. The CDR3 sequence is CASRRQGREYGYTF. The CDR3 DNA reads as TGTGCCAGCAGACGACAGGGGCGGGAGTATGGCTACACCTTC.

This clone was observed a single time. This chain uses TRBV28 with TRBJ1-1; TRBD1 agrees at 8 bases. The ends lost 7 bases at V and 3 bases at J; junction bases unmatched: 7. The CDR3 extends over 14 amino acids. The germline gives CDR1 MDHEN, CDR2 SYDVKM. As DNA, the CDR3 is TGTGCCAGCATTCCCGGACAGGGCCACACTGAAGCTTTCTTT. It yields the protein CASIPGQGHTEAFF.

The gene calls are TRBV19 and TRBJ2-7; D is perhaps TRBD1 (7 bases). V lost 3 bases and J 6 bases, leaving 21 bases between the germline ends. Germline loops: CDR1 LNHDA, CDR2 SQIVND (reference sequence). This CDR3 contains 16 residues. The CDR3 nucleotides are TGTGCCAGTAGTATGTTAGCCGAGAGCCAGGGGGGCGAGCAGTACTTC. It specifies CASSMLAESQGGEQYF.

In this sample, this clone turned up a few times. The chain couples TRBV19 to TRBJ1-5; the match to TRBD1 covers 9 bases. Trimming removed 3 bases from V and 5 bases from J; junction bases left unmatched: 5. The germline CDR1 and CDR2 sequences are LNHDA and SQIVND (reference sequence). The length of the CDR3 is 15 residues. The CDR3 reads CASSMRDRAHQPQHF. The CDR3 nucleotides are TGTGCCAGTAGTATGAGGGACAGGGCCCATCAGCCCCAGCATTTT.

The rearrangement joins TRBV6-5 to TRBJ1-1; D perhaps matches TRBD1 (6 bases). Germline CDR1 MNHEY, CDR2 SVGAGI. Trimming took 10 bases from V and 3 from J, leaving 18 bases between them. The CDR3 is 14 amino acids. CDR3: CATLGQSGYTEAFF. In nucleotides, the CDR3 is TGTGCCACCCTCGGACAGTCAGGATACACTGAAGCTTTCTTT.

Points on this clone: The junction differs from germline at one of its ends, possibly a read error. The chain joins TRBV18 to TRBJ1-6; D perhaps matches TRBD1 (6 bases). The V gene's germline CDR1 is KGHSH and CDR2 LQKENI. There are 14 residues in the CDR3. The CDR3 protein is CASSPQGADSPLHF. DNA for the CDR3: TGTGCCAGCTCCCCACAGGGAGCGGATTCACCCCTCCACTTT.

The chain employs TRBV10-3 and TRBJ2-1; TRBD1 might be the D (5 bases). The length of the CDR3 is 15 residues. The V gene lost 4 bases and the J gene lost 6 bases, with 16 bases spanning the gap. Germline-derived CDR1 and CDR2 are ENHRY and SYGVKD. The CDR3, as DNA: TGTGCCATCAGTGTACGTCAGGGTGGACCCAATGAGCAGTTCTTC. Protein: CAISVRQGGPNEQFF.

The chain is built from TRBV7-3 and TRBJ2-2; D is uncertain. The V end was cut by 1 base, the J end by 3 bases, with 9 bases between. The CDR3 is 15 amino acids. Looked up from germline, CDR1 is SGHTA and CDR2 is FQGTGA. This CDR3 reads CASSLSARHTGELFF. CDR3 nucleotide sequence: TGTGCCAGCAGCTTAAGCGCGCGCCACACCGGGGAGCTGTTTTTT.

The gene calls are TRBV10-3 and TRBJ2-1, with D possibly being TRBD1 (5 bases). Trimming stripped 8 bases from V and 9 bases from J, with 14 bases between. The CDR3 contains 12 residues. Germline CDR1 reads ENHRY; CDR2 reads SYGVKD. The CDR3 DNA reads as TGTGCCATCGAAGACAGATTGAGTGAGCAGTTCTTC. It encodes CAIEDRLSEQFF.

This clone appeared once. This rearrangement joins TRBV23-1 to TRBJ1-1; D not resolved. TRBV23-1 is an ORF; its function is uncertain. The V end was cut by 7 bases, the J end by 3 bases, with 15 bases between. The CDR3 runs 14 residues. CDR3 nucleotides: TGCGCCAGCAAGCTTCGGAGGGAGGACACTGAAGCTTTCTTT. This encodes CASKLRREDTEAFF.

This clone was seen a handful of times. The V gene is TRBV6-5, the J gene TRBJ2-7, with 9 bases fitting TRBD2. The CDR3 sequence is 13 residues long. The junction had 4 bases not matched to a gene; V was cut back by 3 bases and J by 7 bases. From germline, CDR1 is MNHEY and CDR2 SVGAGI. CDR3 residues: CASSYSSGVEQYF. The CDR3 DNA follows: TGTGCCAGCAGTTATTCTAGCGGGGTAGAGCAGTACTTC.